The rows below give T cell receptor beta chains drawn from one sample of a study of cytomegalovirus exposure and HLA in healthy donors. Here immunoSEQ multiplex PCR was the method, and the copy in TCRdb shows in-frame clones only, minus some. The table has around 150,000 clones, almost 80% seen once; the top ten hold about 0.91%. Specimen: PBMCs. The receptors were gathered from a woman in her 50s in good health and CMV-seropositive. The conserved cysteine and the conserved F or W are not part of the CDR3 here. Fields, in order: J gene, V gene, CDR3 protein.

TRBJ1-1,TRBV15,ATKMGGMNTEAF
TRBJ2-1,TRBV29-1,SVGTEQF
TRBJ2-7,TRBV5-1,ASRRLAESYEQY
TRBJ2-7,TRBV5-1,ASSLAGQTYEQY
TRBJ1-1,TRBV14,ASSQGEGNMNTEAF
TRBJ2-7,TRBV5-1,ASSRSAAGENYEQY
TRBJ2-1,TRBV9,ASSRSGTGYNEQF
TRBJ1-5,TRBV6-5,VSSSLQGRSNQPQH
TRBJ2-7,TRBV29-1,SVRGSLSYEQY
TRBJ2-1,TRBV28,ASSFNNEQF
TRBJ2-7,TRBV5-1,ASSLEGRQGSEQY
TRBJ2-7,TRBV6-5,ASSYSRDRYEQY
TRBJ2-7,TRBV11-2,ASSGGQVVYEQY
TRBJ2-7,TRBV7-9,ASSFQGESTYEQY
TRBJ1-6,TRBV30,AWSVIGTGFNSPLH
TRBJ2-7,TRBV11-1,ASSFRFRYEQY
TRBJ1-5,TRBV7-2,ASSSQGQPQH
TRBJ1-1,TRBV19,ASSGQTWVAEAF
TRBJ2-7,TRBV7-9,ASREWDEGGGEQY
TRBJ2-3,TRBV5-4,ASSLDPSGGARKTDTQY